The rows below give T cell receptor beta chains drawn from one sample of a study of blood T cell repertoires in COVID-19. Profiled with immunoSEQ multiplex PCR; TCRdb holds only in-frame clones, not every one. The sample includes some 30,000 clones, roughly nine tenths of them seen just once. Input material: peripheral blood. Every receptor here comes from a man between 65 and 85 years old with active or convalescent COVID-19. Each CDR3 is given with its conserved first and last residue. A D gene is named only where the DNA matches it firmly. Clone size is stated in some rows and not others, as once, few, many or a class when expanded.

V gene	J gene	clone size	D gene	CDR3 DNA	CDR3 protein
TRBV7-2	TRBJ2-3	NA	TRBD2	TGTGCCAGCAGCCCCCAGGGAGGGCGAGATACGCAGTATTTT	CASSPQGGRDTQYF
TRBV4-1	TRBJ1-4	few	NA	TGCGCCAGCAGCCAAGATCCCGGGGTTTGGGAAAAACTGTTTTTT	CASSQDPGVWEKLFF
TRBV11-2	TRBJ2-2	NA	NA	TGTGCCAGCAGCCCCCAGGGCCTAGTTGCCGGGGAGCTGTTTTTT	CASSPQGLVAGELFF
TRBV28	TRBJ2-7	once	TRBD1	TGTGCCAGCAGTCGGACAGGGGGTGACTACGAGCAGTACTTC	CASSRTGGDYEQYF
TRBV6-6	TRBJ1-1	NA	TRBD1	TGTGCCAGCAGCCCCGGACAGGGGGGGAACACTGAAGCTTTCTTT	CASSPGQGGNTEAFF
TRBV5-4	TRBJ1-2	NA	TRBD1	TGTGCCAGCAGCTTGGACAGGGGGTTGTATGGCTACACCTTC	CASSLDRGLYGYTF
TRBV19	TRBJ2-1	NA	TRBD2	TGTGCCAGTATGGATGTCGGGACTAGCCGGAATGAGCAGTTCTTC	CASMDVGTSRNEQFF
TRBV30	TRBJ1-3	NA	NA	TGTGCCTGGAGTGTTGGACAGATCGGAAACACCATATATTTT	CAWSVGQIGNTIYF
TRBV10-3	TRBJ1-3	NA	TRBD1	TGTGCCATCAGTGAAGACAGGGAGGCCAACACCATATATTTT	CAISEDREANTIYF
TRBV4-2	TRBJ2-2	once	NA	TGTGCCAGCAGCAACCGAGAAAGCCCGAACACCGGGGAGCTGTTTTTT	CASSNRESPNTGELFF
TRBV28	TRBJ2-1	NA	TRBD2	TGTGCCAGCACCCTGGGACTAGCGAGGAATGAGCAGTTCTTC	CASTLGLARNEQFF
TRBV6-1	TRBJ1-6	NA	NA	TGTGCCAGCAGTGAGTCGGGATTGGGCGGCTCCTATAATTCACCCCTCCACTTT	CASSESGLGGSYNSPLHF
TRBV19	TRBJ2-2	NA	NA	TGTGCCAGTAGCCGGGGGGGGACAGTGAACACCGGGGAGCTGTTTTTT	CASSRGGTVNTGELFF
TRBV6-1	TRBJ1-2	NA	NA	TGTGCCAGCAGAGGGGCGAACTATGGCTACACCTTC	CASRGANYGYTF
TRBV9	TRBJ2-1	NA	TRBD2	TGTGCCAGCAGCGCATCGGTGGGGACTAGCGGGAGTAATGAGCAGTTCTTC	CASSASVGTSGSNEQFF
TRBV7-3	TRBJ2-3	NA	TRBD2	TGTGCCAGCAGCCGGGGCTCTAGCGGACACACAGATACGCAGTATTTT	CASSRGSSGHTDTQYF
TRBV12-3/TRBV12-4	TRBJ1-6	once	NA	TGTGCCAGCAGCAGACAGTATTCACCCCTCCACTTT	CASSRQYSPLHF
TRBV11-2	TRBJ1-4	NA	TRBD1	TGTGCCAGCAGTCCTCGGCAGGGGGGTGACAAACTGTTTTTT	CASSPRQGGDKLFF
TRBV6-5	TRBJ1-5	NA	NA	TGTGCCAGCAGTTACGGGGGGAGCAATCAGCCCCAGCATTTT	CASSYGGSNQPQHF
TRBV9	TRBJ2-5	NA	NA	TGTGCCAGCAGCGTAGGCCTAGCTCAAGAGACCCAGTACTTC	CASSVGLAQETQYF
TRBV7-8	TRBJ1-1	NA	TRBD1	TGTGCCAGCAGCTTACAGAATCCCGGGACAGGGGTTTTTGGGTACACTGAAGCTTTCTTT	CASSLQNPGTGVFGYTEAFF
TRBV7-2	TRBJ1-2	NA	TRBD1	TGTGCCAGCAGCTTAGTTGGGACAGGGATCTCTAACTATGGCTACACCTTC	CASSLVGTGISNYGYTF
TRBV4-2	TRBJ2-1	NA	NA	TGTGCCAGCAGCCCCCTATTTTCAGGAGGGACCGAGAGCTCCTACAATGAGCAGTTCTTC	CASSPLFSGGTESSYNEQFF
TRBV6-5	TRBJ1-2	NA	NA	TGTGCCAGCAGTTTGGGACTTTATGGCTACACCTTC	CASSLGLYGYTF
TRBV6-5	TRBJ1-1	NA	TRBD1	TGTGCCAGCAGTTACCGGACAGGGCGGGATGAAGCTTTCTTT	CASSYRTGRDEAFF
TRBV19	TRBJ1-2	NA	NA	TGTGCCAGTAGTACCCGGCGGGACCTAAGGAGGAACTATGGCTACACCTTC	CASSTRRDLRRNYGYTF
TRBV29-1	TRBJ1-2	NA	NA	TGCAGCGTGGCCCCGGCAGGGAACTACGGCTACACCTTC	CSVAPAGNYGYTF
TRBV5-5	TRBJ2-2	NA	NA	TGTGCCAGCAGCTCCCCGCGGGACAGGAACACCGGGGAGCTGTTTTTT	CASSSPRDRNTGELFF
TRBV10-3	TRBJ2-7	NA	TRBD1	TGTGCCATCAGTGGGCCGGGACAGGGTACCTACGAGCAGTACTTC	CAISGPGQGTYEQYF
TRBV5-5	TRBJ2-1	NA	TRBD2	TGTGCCAGCAGCTTGTCGACTAGCGGACCCTACAATGAGCAGTTCTTC	CASSLSTSGPYNEQFF
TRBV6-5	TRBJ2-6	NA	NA	TGTGCCAGCAGTCACAGTGGCGGGGGGGCCAACGTCCTGACTTTC	CASSHSGGGANVLTF
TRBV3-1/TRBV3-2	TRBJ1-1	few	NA	TGTGCCAGCAGCCTATCGAGAGGGAGGGGCACTGAAGCTTTCTTT	CASSLSRGRGTEAFF
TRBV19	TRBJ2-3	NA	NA	TGTGCCAGTAAGGCAGGGGAGATAGCCACAGATACGCAGTATTTT	CASKAGEIATDTQYF
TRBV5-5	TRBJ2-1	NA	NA	TGTGCCAGCAGCCTCCGACAGGCCCCAGTCAATGAGCAGTTCTTC	CASSLRQAPVNEQFF
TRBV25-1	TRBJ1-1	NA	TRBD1	TGTGCCAGCAGTGAATGGGGACAGGGCAGGTCTGAAGCTTTCTTT	CASSEWGQGRSEAFF
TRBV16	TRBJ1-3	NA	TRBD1	TGTGCCAGCAGCCTAGGGACAGCGGGAAACACCATATATTTT	CASSLGTAGNTIYF
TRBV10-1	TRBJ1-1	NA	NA	TGCGCCACCTCGAGGGATGGAGGGTCTGAAGCTTTCTTT	CATSRDGGSEAFF
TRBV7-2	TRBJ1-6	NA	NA	TGTGCCAGCAGCTTGGCGGGGTATTCCTATAATTCACCCCTCCACTTT	CASSLAGYSYNSPLHF
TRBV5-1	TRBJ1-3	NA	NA	TGCGCCAGCAGCTGGGAGTGGGCTCCTGGAAACACCATATATTTT	CASSWEWAPGNTIYF
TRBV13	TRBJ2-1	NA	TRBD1	TGTGCCAGCAGCGCGGACAGGGGCGCGTACAATGAGCAGTTCTTC	CASSADRGAYNEQFF
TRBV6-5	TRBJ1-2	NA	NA	TGTGCCAGCAGTTCTACTTGGGCCCTTGGCTATGGCTACACCTTC	CASSSTWALGYGYTF
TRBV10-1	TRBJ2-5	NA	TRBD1	TGCGCCAGCAGCGACAGGGGGTTCGAGACCCAGTACTTC	CASSDRGFETQYF
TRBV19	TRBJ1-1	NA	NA	TGTGCCAGTAGTATAAGGACAGAAAGTGAAGCTTTCTTT	CASSIRTESEAFF
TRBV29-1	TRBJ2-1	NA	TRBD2	TGCAGCGTAGCATCACTAGCGCGGAATGAGCAGTTCTTC	CSVASLARNEQFF
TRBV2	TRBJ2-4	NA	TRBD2	TGTGCCAGCAGGGGGACTAGCGGGGCCCTAGCCAAAAACATTCAGTACTTC	CASRGTSGALAKNIQYF